The 25 T cell receptor beta chains reported below all come from one sample, sequenced in a study of OX40 agonist ivuxolimab in advanced cancers. The data were produced by immunoSEQ multiplex PCR, yet TCRdb's version contains in-frame clones alone and is incomplete. The repertoire holds tens of thousands of clones, with 87% as singletons. The sequencing here drew on CD4+ or CD8+ T cells sorted from blood, taken in a trial of the OX40 agonist ivuxolimab. These receptors were taken from an adult with an advanced solid tumor such as melanoma, head and neck, liver or kidney cancer.

This chain links TRBV2 with TRBJ2-7; D is unresolved. Germline CDR1 reads SNHLY; CDR2 reads FYNNEI. The CDR3 is 13 residues long. V shed 3 bases and J shed 6 bases, with 12 bases lying between them. For the CDR3, the DNA is TGTGCCAGCAGTGACGGCAGCCTGGGCGAGCAGTACTTC. Protein: CASSDGSLGEQYF.

This sequence joins TRBV25-1 and TRBJ2-3; 9 bases align to TRBD2. V lost 7 bases, J lost 2 bases, and 1 base stayed unmatched. The CDR3 contains 13 residues. Per germline, CDR1 MGHDK and CDR2 SYGVNS. The CDR3 DNA sequence: TGTGCCAGCACTAGCGGGAACACAGATACGCAGTATTTT. Translation gives CASTSGNTDTQYF. Combining the CDR3 with reference TRBV25-1 and TRBJ2-3 gives the whole variable domain EADIYQTPRYLVIGTGKKITLECSQTMGHDKMYWYQQDPGMELHLIHYSYGVNSTEKGDLSSESTVSRIRTEHFPLTLESARPSHTSQYLCASTSGNTDTQYFGPGTRLTVL.

The chain is built from TRBV9 and TRBJ2-2, with D unclear. The CDR3 consists of 14 residues. V gave up 1 base and J gave up 5 bases, with 9 bases separating them. CDR1 SGDLS and CDR2 YYNGEE come from the germline V gene. CDR3 in amino acids: CASSVPTETGELFF. The CDR3 coding sequence is TGTGCCAGCAGCGTACCCACTGAAACCGGGGAGCTGTTTTTT.

Concerning this clone: Distinct nucleotide sequences in the sample also encode this CDR3. The V call is TRBV28, the J call TRBJ1-5, with 8 positions matching TRBD1. J lost 4 bases, V lost 4 bases, and 6 bases had no gene match. The CDR3 consists of 15 residues. Germline lookup yields CDR1 MDHEN and CDR2 SYDVKM. The CDR3 region has the DNA TGTGCCAGCAGTTCATCCGGGACAGGAAATCAGCCCCAGCATTTT. This sequence encodes CASSSSGTGNQPQHF.

The CDR3 loop is CASSLPGDTQYF. For the CDR3, the DNA is TGCGCCAGCAGCTTGCCGGGAGATACGCAGTATTTT. The chain couples TRBV5-1 to TRBJ2-3, with D uncertain. V lost 1 base, J lost 5 bases, and 5 bases lay in between. CDR1 is SGHRS and CDR2 is YFSETQ in the germline V gene. The CDR3 covers 12 residues.

The CDR3 sequence: CASSWGGGLSQETQYF. The DNA for the CDR3 is TGTGCCAGCAGTTGGGGTGGAGGACTCTCCCAAGAGACCCAGTACTTC. The chain joins TRBV11-1 to TRBJ2-5; D is possibly TRBD2 (5 bases). The CDR3 covers 16 residues. Between the trimmed V and J ends, which lost 6 bases and 1 base, there was a span of 18 bases. Germline loops: CDR1 SGHAT, CDR2 FQDESV (reference sequence).

The chain links TRBV19 to TRBJ2-2; D is unclear. V was pared by 4 bases and J by 3 bases, with 6 bases between. The germline gives CDR1 LNHDA, CDR2 SQIVND (reference sequence). This CDR3 is 13 amino acids long. The CDR3, as DNA: TGTGCCAGTAGTACCCCGCACACCGGGGAGCTGTTTTTT. Residues: CASSTPHTGELFF.

In this sample, this clone turned up once. The rearrangement links TRBV5-4 to TRBJ1-5, with D maybe TRBD1 (5 bases). The CDR3 runs 13 residues. Germline V gives CDR1 SGHNT, CDR2 YYREEE (reference sequence). Trimming took 0 bases from V and 7 from J, leaving 8 bases between them. The CDR3 reads CASSLDGHQPQHF. CDR3 coding DNA: TGTGCCAGCAGCTTGGATGGACACCAGCCCCAGCATTTT.

V usage is TRBV15 and J usage is TRBJ1-6; D uncertain. V shed 0 bases and J shed 6 bases, with 12 bases lying between them. The CDR3 runs 16 residues. CDR1 and CDR2 (germline): LNHNV, YYDKDF (reference sequence). The CDR3: CATSRDPGSSNSPLHF. The CDR3 coding sequence is TGTGCCACCAGCAGAGATCCGGGGAGCAGTAATTCACCCCTCCACTTT.

CDR3 in amino acids: CASLDRVGNQPQHF. The DNA of the CDR3 is TGTGCCAGTCTCGACAGGGTTGGCAATCAGCCCCAGCATTTT. This sequence joins TRBV19 and TRBJ1-5; TRBD1 agrees at 7 bases. The J segment lost 2 bases and the V segment lost 8 bases, leaving 6 bases of the junction unmatched. The CDR3 consists of 14 residues. The germline V gene has CDR1 LNHDA and CDR2 SQIVND (reference sequence). The full variable domain, completed using reference TRBV19 and TRBJ1-5, is DGGITQSPKYLFRKEGQNVTLSCEQNLNHDAMYWYRQDPGQGLRLIYYSQIVNDFQKGDIAEGYSVSREKKESFPLTVTSAQKNPTAFYLCASLDRVGNQPQHFGDGTRLSIL.

The chain is built from TRBV5-1 and TRBJ1-2; 10 nucleotides line up with TRBD1. Germline loops: CDR1 SGHRS, CDR2 YFSETQ. This CDR3 is 15 amino acids long. V was clipped by 3 bases and J by 7 bases; unmatched bases: 9. CDR3 nucleotides: TGCGCCAGCAGCTCGGCATCGACAGGGGGCTCTGGCTACACCTTC. Amino acid sequence: CASSSASTGGSGYTF.

The genes are TRBV5-1 and TRBJ1-1, with a weak D call TRBD1 (5 bases). V gave up 1 base and J gave up 5 bases, with 9 bases separating them. Germline V gene lookup returns CDR1 SGHRS and CDR2 YFSETQ. The CDR3 has 13 residues. The CDR3 is CASSLLGETEAFF. The CDR3 DNA sequence: TGCGCCAGCAGCTTGTTAGGGGAAACTGAAGCTTTCTTT.

The rearrangement links TRBV5-1 to TRBJ1-1, with D unresolved. The CDR3 loop spans 15 amino acids. Germline CDR1 is SGHRS and CDR2 is YFSETQ. Trimming cost V 0 bases and J 11 bases, with 20 bases left between them. The CDR3 nucleotides read TGCGCCAGCAGCTTGGCCCAGGTTCCCACTCGAAGGGCTTTCTTT. This encodes CASSLAQVPTRRAFF.

The CDR3 DNA follows: TGCGCCAGCAGCTTGGAACAGATTAACTCACCCCTCCACTTT. This encodes CASSLEQINSPLHF. The rearrangement uses TRBV5-1 and TRBJ1-6; D gene unclear. The length of the CDR3 is 14 residues. CDR1 SGHRS and CDR2 YFSETQ come from the germline V gene. V lost 0 bases to trimming and J lost 10 bases, with 11 bases between them.

J is TRBJ1-1 and V is TRBV9; D gene unclear. Germline CDR1 reads SGDLS; CDR2 reads YYNGEE. The CDR3 spans 14 residues. V was pared by 0 bases and J by 3 bases, with 9 bases between. CDR3 DNA sequence: TGTGCCAGCAGCGTAGTTTATCGATACACTGAAGCTTTCTTT. This translates into CASSVVYRYTEAFF.

This chain links TRBV7-2 with TRBJ1-1, with a weak D call TRBD1 (5 bases). V dropped 4 bases and J dropped 6 bases, with 21 bases sitting between them. This CDR3 is 16 amino acids long. Germline CDR1 reads SGHTA; CDR2 reads FQGNSA. CDR3 in DNA: TGTGCCAGCAGCTCTCGACAGAGCTTAGATTCGGCTGAAGCTTTCTTT. Encoded protein: CASSSRQSLDSAEAFF.

This chain links TRBV11-2 with TRBJ2-5, with TRBD1 identical over 7 bases. V shed 5 bases and J 6 bases; nucleotides not matched to a gene: 15. The CDR3 sequence is 16 residues long. Germline V gene sequence: CDR1 SGHAT, CDR2 FQNNGV. CDR3 sequence: CASSPTAVSQGKTQYF. The CDR3 DNA reads as TGTGCCAGCAGCCCCACGGCTGTTTCACAGGGGAAGACCCAGTACTTC.

The chain is built from TRBV6-5 and TRBJ1-2; 10 bases line up with TRBD1. Germline assignment: CDR1 MNHEY and CDR2 SVGAGI. After removal of 6 bases from V and 6 bases from J, the junction contained 7 bases not matched to a gene. The CDR3 is 14 residues long. CDR3 DNA: TGTGCCAGCAGAATCCCCGGGACAGGGGATGGCTACACCTTC. Translation: CASRIPGTGDGYTF.

The chain recombines TRBV5-1 with TRBJ1-1; D ambiguous. This CDR3 region has 14 residues. V lost 3 bases and J lost 2, with 11 bases in between. The germline V gene encodes CDR1 SGHRS and CDR2 YFSETQ. The CDR3 DNA follows: TGCGCCAGCAGCTCCCAAACAGAAAACACTGAAGCTTTCTTT. Its protein product is CASSSQTENTEAFF.

This clone showed up just a few times. This rearrangement joins TRBV4-3 to TRBJ1-4; no reliable D call. CDR3 length: 16 residues. V was clipped by 0 bases and J by 1 base, with 9 bases between them. The V gene's germline CDR1 is LGHNA and CDR2 YSLEER. The CDR3 reads CASSQDSTETNEKLFF. The CDR3 region has the DNA TGCGCCAGCAGCCAAGATTCAACAGAAACTAATGAAAAACTGTTTTTT.

The chain employs TRBV7-2 and TRBJ2-7, with a tentative D call TRBD2 (6 bases). Germline lookup yields CDR1 SGHTA and CDR2 FQGNSA. V shed 6 bases and J shed 2 bases, with 20 bases lying between them. The CDR3 contains 16 residues. The CDR3 bases are TGTGCCAGCAGAACGGTTGGAGGGACCAGACCCTACGAGCAGTACTTC. Translating it yields CASRTVGGTRPYEQYF.

This chain connects TRBV5-5 to TRBJ1-3; the D is unclear. The CDR3 is made up of 14 amino acids. Between the trimmed V and J ends, which lost 0 bases and 0 bases, there was a span of 4 bases. Germline CDR1 is SGHKS and CDR2 is YYEKEE (reference sequence). CDR3 in amino acids: CASSLGGSGNTIYF. CDR3 in DNA: TGTGCCAGCAGCTTGGGGGGCTCTGGAAACACCATATATTTT.

The gene calls are TRBV11-2 and TRBJ1-4, with D maybe TRBD1 (5 bases). V dropped 8 bases and J dropped 7 bases, with 20 bases sitting between them. Germline-derived CDR1 and CDR2 are SGHAT and FQNNGV. The CDR3 is 15 amino acids. The CDR3 DNA reads as TGTGCCAGCGCTAGGTTGGGGGGTTTCGGTGAAAAACTGTTTTTT. Amino acid sequence: CASARLGGFGEKLFF.

This clone was seen only once. The chain links TRBV5-6 to TRBJ2-7; D is uncertain. Germline V gene data show CDR1 as SGHDT and CDR2 as YYEEEE. Trimming removed 0 bases at V and 4 bases at J, with 14 bases between. The CDR3 is 15 residues long. CDR3 DNA sequence: TGTGCCAGCAGCTTGGGCTCGGTTGGGGTATACGAGCAGTACTTC. Residues: CASSLGSVGVYEQYF. Full variable domain (remainder filled in from reference TRBV5-6 and TRBJ2-7): DAGVTQSPTHLIKTRGQQVTLRCSPKSGHDTVSWYQQALGQGPQFIFQYYEEEERQRGNFPDRFSGHQFPNYSSELNVNALLLGDSALYLCASSLGSVGVYEQYFGPGTRLTVT.

This chain joins TRBV7-7 and TRBJ2-6; no firm D call. The CDR3 covers 13 residues. V was shortened by 6 bases and J by 2 bases, with 5 bases between the two germline ends. The germline V gene encodes CDR1 SSHAT and CDR2 FNYEAQ (reference sequence). In DNA, the CDR3 is TGTGCCAGCAGGTCAACTGGGGCCAACGTCCTGACTTTC. Its protein is CASRSTGANVLTF.